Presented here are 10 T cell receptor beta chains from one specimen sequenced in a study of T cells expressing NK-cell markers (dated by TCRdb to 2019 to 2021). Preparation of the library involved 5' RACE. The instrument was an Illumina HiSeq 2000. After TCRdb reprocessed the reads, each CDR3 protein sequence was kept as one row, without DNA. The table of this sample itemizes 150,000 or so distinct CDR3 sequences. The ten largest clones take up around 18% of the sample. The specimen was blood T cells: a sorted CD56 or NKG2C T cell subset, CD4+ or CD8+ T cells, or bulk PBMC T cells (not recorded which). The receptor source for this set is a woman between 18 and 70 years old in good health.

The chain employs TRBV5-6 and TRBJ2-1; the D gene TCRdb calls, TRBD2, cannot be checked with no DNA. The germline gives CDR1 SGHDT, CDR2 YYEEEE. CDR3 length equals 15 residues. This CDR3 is CASSFLTSGNNEQFF.

The CDR3 spells CASSQVVQGASPLHF. This chain links TRBV3-1 with TRBJ1-6; TCRdb names TRBD1, which stays unverified in the absence of DNA. The germline V gene has CDR1 LGHDT and CDR2 YNNKEL (reference sequence). The CDR3 is 15 residues long.

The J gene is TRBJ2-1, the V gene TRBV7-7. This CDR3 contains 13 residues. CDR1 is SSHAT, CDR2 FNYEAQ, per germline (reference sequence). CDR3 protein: CASRSIGSNEQFF.

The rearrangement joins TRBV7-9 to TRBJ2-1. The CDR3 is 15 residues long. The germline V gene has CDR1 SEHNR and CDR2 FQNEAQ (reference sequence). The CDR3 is CASSLESSPYNEQFF.

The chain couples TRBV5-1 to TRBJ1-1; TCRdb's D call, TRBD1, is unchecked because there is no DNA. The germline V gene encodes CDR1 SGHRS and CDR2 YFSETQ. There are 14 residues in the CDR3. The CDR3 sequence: CASSPDGADTEAFF.

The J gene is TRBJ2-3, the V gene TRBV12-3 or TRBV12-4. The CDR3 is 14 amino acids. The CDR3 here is CASSFGGGTDTQYF.

The CDR3 reads CSVEDFRVNTDTQYF. The chain employs TRBV29-1 and TRBJ2-3. Germline-derived CDR1 and CDR2 are SQVTM and ANQGSEA. CDR3 size: 15 residues.

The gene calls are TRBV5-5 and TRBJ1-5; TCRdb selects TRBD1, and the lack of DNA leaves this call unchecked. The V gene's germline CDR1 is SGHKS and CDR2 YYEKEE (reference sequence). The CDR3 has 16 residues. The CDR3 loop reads CASTEAGTYSNQPQHF. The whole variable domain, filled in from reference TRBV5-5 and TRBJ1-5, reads DAGVTQSPTHLIKTRGQQVTLRCSPISGHKSVSWYQQVLGQGPQFIFQYYEKEERGRGNFPDRFSARQFPNYSSELNVNALLLGDSALYLCASTEAGTYSNQPQHFGDGTRLSIL.

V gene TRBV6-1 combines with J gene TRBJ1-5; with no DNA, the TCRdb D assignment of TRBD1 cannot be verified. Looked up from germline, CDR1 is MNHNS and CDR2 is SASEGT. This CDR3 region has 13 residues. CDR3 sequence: CATRQDSLQPQHF.

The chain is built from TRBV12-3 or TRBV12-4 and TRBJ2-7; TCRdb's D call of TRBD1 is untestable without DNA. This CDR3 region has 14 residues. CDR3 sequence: CASTAGQGAHEQYF.